A selection of T cell receptor beta chains follows, all from one sample in a study of cytomegalovirus exposure and HLA in healthy donors. Profiling relied on immunoSEQ multiplex PCR, and the TCRdb table lists in-frame clones only, not all of them. The sample gives roughly 160,000 clones, approximately 80% of which show up once; 8.5% to 10% is in the top ten. The sequencing sample was made of PBMCs. The receptors come from a man younger than 30 in good health and CMV-seropositive. Each CDR3 is given with its conserved first and last residue. Fields, in order: D gene, V gene, clone size, J gene, CDR3 protein, CDR3 DNA. D genes are given only for firm matches. Only some rows state a clone size, as once, few, many or a class for expanded clones.

D: TRBD2
V: TRBV30
size: once
J: TRBJ2-3
CDR3: CAWSSASGETDTQYF
DNA: TGTGCCTGGAGTTCGGCTAGCGGGGAGACAGATACGCAGTATTTT

D: TRBD2
V: TRBV27
size: -
J: TRBJ2-4
CDR3: CASSPGLAGAKNIQYF
DNA: TGTGCCAGCAGTCCAGGACTAGCGGGAGCCAAAAACATTCAGTACTTC

D: -
V: TRBV9
size: -
J: TRBJ2-7
CDR3: CASSASLRREQYF
DNA: TGTGCCAGCAGCGCCTCACTTCGGCGGGAGCAGTACTTC

D: TRBD1
V: TRBV25-1
size: -
J: TRBJ2-7
CDR3: CASSDAGGYYEQYF
DNA: TGTGCCAGCAGTGATGCAGGGGGCTACTACGAGCAGTACTTC

D: TRBD2
V: TRBV18
size: -
J: TRBJ2-7
CDR3: CASSPPTSGRVYEQYF
DNA: TGTGCCAGCTCACCACCGACTAGCGGGAGGGTTTACGAGCAGTACTTC

D: TRBD1
V: TRBV12-5
size: -
J: TRBJ1-1
CDR3: CASGNRGATEAFF
DNA: TGTGCTAGTGGTAACAGGGGGGCCACTGAAGCTTTCTTT

D: -
V: TRBV30
size: -
J: TRBJ1-4
CDR3: CAWSVNRVFGETNEKLFF
DNA: TGTGCCTGGAGTGTAAACAGGGTGTTCGGGGAAACTAATGAAAAACTGTTTTTT

D: -
V: TRBV5-4
size: -
J: TRBJ1-3
CDR3: CASSLYAGGNTIYF
DNA: TGTGCCAGCAGCTTATACGCAGGAGGAAACACCATATATTTT

D: -
V: TRBV9
size: -
J: TRBJ2-1
CDR3: CASSVDGNEQFF
DNA: TGTGCCAGCAGCGTAGACGGGAATGAGCAGTTCTTC

D: -
V: TRBV29-1
size: -
J: TRBJ1-1
CDR3: CSVERQENTEAFF
DNA: TGCAGCGTTGAACGGCAGGAGAACACTGAAGCTTTCTTT

D: -
V: TRBV15
size: -
J: TRBJ1-5
CDR3: CATSRVSGSRPQHF
DNA: TGTGCCACCAGCAGGGTCTCGGGTTCTCGGCCCCAGCATTTT

D: TRBD1
V: TRBV2
size: -
J: TRBJ1-2
CDR3: CASSEPDRGPYGYTF
DNA: TGTGCCAGCAGTGAACCCGACAGGGGCCCCTATGGCTACACCTTC

D: TRBD1
V: TRBV5-1
size: few
J: TRBJ1-4
CDR3: CASSLGGGGFTNEKLFF
DNA: TGCGCCAGCAGCCTGGGAGGAGGGGGCTTCACTAATGAAAAACTGTTTTTT

D: TRBD2
V: TRBV5-4
size: -
J: TRBJ2-6
CDR3: CASSLSGGFSGANVLTF
DNA: TGTGCCAGCAGCTTGTCGGGAGGATTCTCAGGGGCCAACGTCCTGACTTTC

D: TRBD1
V: TRBV30
size: once
J: TRBJ1-1
CDR3: CAWGTEYEAFF
DNA: TGTGCCTGGGGGACAGAATATGAAGCTTTCTTT

D: -
V: TRBV12-5
size: -
J: TRBJ2-7
CDR3: CASGLREYEQYF
DNA: TGTGCTAGTGGTTTGAGAGAGTACGAGCAGTACTTC

D: -
V: TRBV5-4
size: -
J: TRBJ2-7
CDR3: CASSLIDRITYEQYF
DNA: TGTGCCAGCAGCTTGATTGACAGGATAACCTACGAGCAGTACTTC

D: TRBD2
V: TRBV19
size: -
J: TRBJ2-2
CDR3: CASKTGTSGANTGELFF
DNA: TGTGCCAGCAAAACCGGGACTAGCGGGGCGAACACCGGGGAGCTGTTTTTT

D: TRBD2
V: TRBV4-1
size: -
J: TRBJ2-7
CDR3: CASSQDLAGPSYEQYF
DNA: TGCGCCAGCAGCCAGGACCTAGCGGGGCCTTCCTACGAGCAGTACTTC

D: -
V: TRBV7-9
size: -
J: TRBJ2-7
CDR3: CSSSGLEQYF
DNA: TGTTCCAGCAGCGGACTTGAGCAGTACTTC

D: -
V: TRBV18
size: -
J: TRBJ2-1
CDR3: CASSPPQATPNNEQFF
DNA: TGTGCCAGCTCACCACCCCAGGCAACTCCTAACAATGAGCAGTTCTTC

D: -
V: TRBV21-1
size: -
J: TRBJ2-7
CDR3: CASSKEGGQHKSYEQYF
DNA: TGTGCCAGCAGCAAAGAAGGAGGACAGCACAAATCCTACGAGCAGTACTTC

D: -
V: TRBV19
size: -
J: TRBJ2-2
CDR3: CASSINRNTGELFF
DNA: TGTGCCAGTAGTATAAATAGGAACACCGGGGAGCTGTTTTTT

D: TRBD1
V: TRBV18
size: -
J: TRBJ1-6
CDR3: CASSGTGNSPLHF
DNA: TGTGCCAGCTCCGGGACAGGAAATTCACCCCTCCACTTT

D: -
V: TRBV6-5
size: -
J: TRBJ1-1
CDR3: CASSSLTEAFF
DNA: TGTGCCAGCAGTTCTCTGACTGAAGCTTTCTTT

D: TRBD1
V: TRBV2
size: -
J: TRBJ2-1
CDR3: CASSVGQGNEQFF
DNA: TGTGCCAGCAGTGTGGGACAGGGCAATGAGCAGTTCTTC

D: -
V: TRBV5-4
size: -
J: TRBJ1-6
CDR3: CASSLVGGSSYNSPLHF
DNA: TGTGCCAGCAGCTTGGTGGGGGGGAGCTCCTATAATTCACCCCTCCACTTT

D: TRBD1
V: TRBV5-5
size: once
J: TRBJ2-1
CDR3: CASSLEGQGYNEQFF
DNA: TGTGCCAGCAGCTTGGAGGGACAGGGTTACAATGAGCAGTTCTTC

D: TRBD2
V: TRBV6-4
size: -
J: TRBJ2-5
CDR3: CASSDSLLAGVKETQYF
DNA: TGTGCCAGCAGTGACTCGCTGCTAGCGGGCGTAAAAGAGACCCAGTACTTC

D: TRBD1
V: TRBV7-9
size: -
J: TRBJ1-1
CDR3: CASSLERQGNTEAFF
DNA: TGTGCCAGCAGCTTGGAGAGACAGGGGAACACTGAAGCTTTCTTT

D: -
V: TRBV30
size: -
J: TRBJ1-5
CDR3: CAWSVTQGQPQHF
DNA: TGTGCCTGGAGTGTCACTCAGGGACAGCCCCAGCATTTT

D: TRBD2
V: TRBV11-2
size: -
J: TRBJ2-4
CDR3: CASSLSGGNIQYF
DNA: TGTGCCAGCAGCTTATCGGGGGGGAACATTCAGTACTTC

D: -
V: TRBV14
size: -
J: TRBJ2-4
CDR3: CASSPDSFKNIQYF
DNA: TGTGCCAGCAGTCCTGACAGTTTCAAAAACATTCAGTACTTC

D: TRBD1
V: TRBV30
size: -
J: TRBJ2-7
CDR3: CAWDGQGGTYEQYF
DNA: TGTGCCTGGGACGGACAGGGTGGCACCTACGAGCAGTACTTC

D: -
V: TRBV15
size: -
J: TRBJ2-1
CDR3: CATSGSYEQFF
DNA: TGTGCCACCAGCGGGAGCTATGAGCAGTTCTTC

D: TRBD2
V: TRBV5-4
size: -
J: TRBJ2-1
CDR3: CASSLSLAGGYNEQFF
DNA: TGTGCCAGCAGCTTGTCACTAGCGGGAGGGTACAATGAGCAGTTCTTC

D: -
V: TRBV7-2
size: -
J: TRBJ1-2
CDR3: CASSYRATGGYTF
DNA: TGTGCCAGCAGCTACAGGGCGACGGGAGGCTACACCTTC

D: TRBD2
V: TRBV2
size: -
J: TRBJ2-3
CDR3: CASRETSGSTDTQYF
DNA: TGTGCCAGCAGGGAGACTAGCGGATCCACAGATACGCAGTATTTT

D: -
V: TRBV6-1
size: -
J: TRBJ1-5
CDR3: CASSWGGEYQPQHF
DNA: TGTGCCAGCAGTTGGGGGGGGGAGTATCAGCCCCAGCATTTT

D: TRBD2
V: TRBV7-6
size: -
J: TRBJ2-5
CDR3: CASSLTGGGAETQYF
DNA: TGTGCCAGCAGCTTAACCGGCGGGGGGGCAGAGACCCAGTACTTC

D: TRBD1
V: TRBV13
size: -
J: TRBJ1-2
CDR3: CASSLGPGGQGVRGYTF
DNA: TGTGCCAGCAGCTTAGGCCCCGGCGGACAGGGGGTACGAGGCTACACCTTC

D: -
V: TRBV6-4
size: -
J: TRBJ1-5
CDR3: CASSDEVNQPQHF
DNA: TGTGCCAGCAGTGACGAGGTTAATCAGCCCCAGCATTTT

D: -
V: TRBV4-1
size: -
J: TRBJ1-5
CDR3: CASSPSLGGQPQHF
DNA: TGCGCCAGCAGCCCGAGCTTGGGGGGTCAGCCCCAGCATTTT

D: TRBD2
V: TRBV14
size: -
J: TRBJ2-1
CDR3: CASSQEGKALAGFSYNEQFF
DNA: TGTGCCAGCAGCCAAGAAGGGAAAGCTCTAGCGGGTTTCTCCTACAATGAGCAGTTCTTC

D: -
V: TRBV9
size: -
J: TRBJ2-7
CDR3: CASSVAAENTYEQYF
DNA: TGTGCCAGCAGCGTAGCCGCGGAGAACACCTACGAGCAGTACTTC

D: -
V: TRBV7-9
size: -
J: TRBJ2-3
CDR3: CASSAEYTSTDTQYF
DNA: TGTGCCAGCAGCGCAGAATATACTAGTACAGATACGCAGTATTTT